This TCR beta chain emerged from a study of response to subunit inactivated influenza vaccine. The table lists this clonotype with a few counts. Its antigen is not identified. Using its own MiXCR run on the RT-PCR reads, TCRdb lists one record per CDR3 protein. This table has about 620,000 distinct CDR3 sequences, about 10% appearing once. This CDR3 is built from 17 residues. Germline V CDR1 and CDR2: SGHVS, FNYEAQ. V was clipped by 1 base and J by 2 bases; unmatched bases: 7. Study-level results: The authors suggested that few new T cells are recruited per seasonal influenza vaccination.

The TCR was taken from a man between 45 and 60 years old who received an inactivated influenza vaccine. Here the sequenced sample was PBMCs from blood, taken on the day of vaccination. The V and J genes are TRBV7-6 and TRBJ2-2; 7 bases match TRBD1. This CDR3 reads CASSLVATGANTGELFF. The CDR3 nucleotides read TGTGCCAGCAGCTTAGTGGCCACAGGGGCAAACACCGGGGAGCTGTTTTTT.